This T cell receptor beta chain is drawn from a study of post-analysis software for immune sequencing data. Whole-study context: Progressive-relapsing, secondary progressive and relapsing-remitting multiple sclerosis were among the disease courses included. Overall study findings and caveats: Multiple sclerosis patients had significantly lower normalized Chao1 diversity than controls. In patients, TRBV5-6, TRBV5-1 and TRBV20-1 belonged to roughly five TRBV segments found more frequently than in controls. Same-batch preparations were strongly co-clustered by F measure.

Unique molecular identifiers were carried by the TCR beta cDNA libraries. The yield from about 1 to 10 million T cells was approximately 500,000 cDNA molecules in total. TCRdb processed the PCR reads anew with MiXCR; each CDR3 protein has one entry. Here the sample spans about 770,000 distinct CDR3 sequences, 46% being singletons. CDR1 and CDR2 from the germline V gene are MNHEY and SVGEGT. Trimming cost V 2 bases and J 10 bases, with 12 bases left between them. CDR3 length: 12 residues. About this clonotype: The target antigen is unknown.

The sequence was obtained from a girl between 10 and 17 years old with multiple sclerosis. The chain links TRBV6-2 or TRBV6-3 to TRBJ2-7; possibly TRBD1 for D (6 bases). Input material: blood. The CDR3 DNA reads TGTGCCAGCAGTTACGCGGACAGCGGTCAGTACTTC. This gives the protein CASSYADSGQYF.